The clone carrying this T cell receptor (beta chain) was seen once. The data belong to a study of blood T cell repertoires in COVID-19. Study summary: There were acute and convalescent COVID-19 samples, and they came from the United States, Italy and Spain.

Authors' data handling: Reference gene primer amplification gave nucleated cell count estimates. Sequenced by immunoSEQ multiplex PCR; TCRdb stores in-frame clones only, minus some. The DNA was the basis for D and trimming; V, J and clone size are from that table. The sample lists over 95,000 clones, over 80% occurring once. The sample was peripheral blood. This TCR was sampled from a man in his 70s with active or convalescent COVID-19.

CDR3 nucleotides: TGTGCCAGCAGTTTGGGGGGTTATGGCACTGAAGCTTTCTTT. Its translation is CASSLGGYGTEAFF. The chain employs TRBV28 and TRBJ1-1; a weak D match, TRBD1 (5 bases). The germline V gene has CDR1 MDHEN and CDR2 SYDVKM. Trimming took 3 bases from V and 4 from J, leaving 12 bases between them. This CDR3 spans 14 amino acids.